This T cell receptor (beta chain) originates from a study of OX40 agonist ivuxolimab in advanced cancers. The CDR3 has 16 residues. CDR1 and CDR2 (germline): SGHVS, FQNEAQ. Trimming removed 0 bases from V and 3 bases from J; junction bases left unmatched: 6. The method was immunoSEQ multiplex PCR; TCRdb's version includes in-frame clones alone and lacks a portion of them. This sample has about 61,000 clones; around 93% occur once, and the top ten carry about a quarter. The genes are TRBV7-8 and TRBJ2-3, with 7 bases fitting TRBD2. Sequencing used CD4+ or CD8+ T cells sorted from blood, obtained in a trial of the OX40 agonist ivuxolimab. This TCR derives from an adult with an advanced solid tumor such as melanoma, head and neck, liver or kidney cancer. CDR3 region: CASSLALGGITDTQYF. The CDR3 DNA follows: TGTGCCAGCAGCTTAGCGCTGGGGGGGATTACAGATACGCAGTATTTT.